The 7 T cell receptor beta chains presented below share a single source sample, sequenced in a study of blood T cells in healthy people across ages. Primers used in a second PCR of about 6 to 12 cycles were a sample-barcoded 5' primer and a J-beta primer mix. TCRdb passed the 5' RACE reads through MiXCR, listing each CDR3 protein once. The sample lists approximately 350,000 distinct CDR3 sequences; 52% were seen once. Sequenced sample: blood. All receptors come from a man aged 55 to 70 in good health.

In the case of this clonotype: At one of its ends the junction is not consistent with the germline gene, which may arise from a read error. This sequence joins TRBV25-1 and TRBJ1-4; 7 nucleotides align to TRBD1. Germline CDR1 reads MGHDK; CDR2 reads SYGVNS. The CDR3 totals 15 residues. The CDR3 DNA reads TGTGCCAGCAGCGAATCGACAGGGTTTGATGAAAAACTGTTTTTT. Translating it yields CASSESTGFDEKLFF.

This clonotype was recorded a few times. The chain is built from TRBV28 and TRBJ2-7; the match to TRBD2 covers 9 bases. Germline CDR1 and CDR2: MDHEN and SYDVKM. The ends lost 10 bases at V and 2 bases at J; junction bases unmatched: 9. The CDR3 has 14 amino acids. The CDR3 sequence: CAISSGVPPYEQYF. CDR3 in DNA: TGTGCCATCTCTAGCGGGGTCCCCCCCTACGAGCAGTACTTC.

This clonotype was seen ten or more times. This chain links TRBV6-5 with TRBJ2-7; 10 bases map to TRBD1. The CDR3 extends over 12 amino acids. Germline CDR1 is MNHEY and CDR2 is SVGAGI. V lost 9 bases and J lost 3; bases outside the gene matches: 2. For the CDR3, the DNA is TGTGCCAGGGGACAGGGGATCTACGAGCAGTACTTC. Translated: CARGQGIYEQYF.

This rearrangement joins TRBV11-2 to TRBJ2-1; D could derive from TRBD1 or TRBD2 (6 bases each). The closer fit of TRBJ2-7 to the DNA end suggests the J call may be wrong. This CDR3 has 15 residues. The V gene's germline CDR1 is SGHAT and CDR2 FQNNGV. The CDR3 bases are TGTGCCAGCAGCTTAGATCCAAGGGGGGTAAATGAGCAGTACTTC. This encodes CASSLDPRGVNEQYF.

Written as DNA, the CDR3 is TGCAGTGCTAGGAAACCGCTAGCGGGCAGTGAGACCCAGTACTTC. Its protein product is CSARKPLAGSETQYF. V usage is TRBV20-1 and J usage is TRBJ2-5, with TRBD2 matching 8 bases. Germline trimming cut 3 bases from V and 5 bases from J; bases unmatched to any gene: 11. CDR3 length equals 15 residues. Germline CDR1 DFQATT, CDR2 SNEGSKA (reference sequence).

CDR3 sequence: CASSLHHRGGAYNEQYF. CDR3 nucleotides: TGTGCCAGCAGCCTCCACCACAGGGGGGGGGCCTACAATGAGCAGTACTTC. This sequence joins TRBV3-1 and TRBJ2-5; maybe TRBD1 (8 bases). Germline CDR1 is LGHDT and CDR2 is YNNKEL (reference sequence). There are 17 residues in the CDR3. V gave up 4 bases and J gave up 11 bases, with 29 bases separating them.

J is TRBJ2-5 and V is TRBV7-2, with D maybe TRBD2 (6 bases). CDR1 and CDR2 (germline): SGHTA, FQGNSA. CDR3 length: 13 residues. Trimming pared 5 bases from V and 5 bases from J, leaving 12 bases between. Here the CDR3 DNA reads TGTGCCAGCAGCGTGACTAGGTTGGAGACCCAGTACTTC. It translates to CASSVTRLETQYF.